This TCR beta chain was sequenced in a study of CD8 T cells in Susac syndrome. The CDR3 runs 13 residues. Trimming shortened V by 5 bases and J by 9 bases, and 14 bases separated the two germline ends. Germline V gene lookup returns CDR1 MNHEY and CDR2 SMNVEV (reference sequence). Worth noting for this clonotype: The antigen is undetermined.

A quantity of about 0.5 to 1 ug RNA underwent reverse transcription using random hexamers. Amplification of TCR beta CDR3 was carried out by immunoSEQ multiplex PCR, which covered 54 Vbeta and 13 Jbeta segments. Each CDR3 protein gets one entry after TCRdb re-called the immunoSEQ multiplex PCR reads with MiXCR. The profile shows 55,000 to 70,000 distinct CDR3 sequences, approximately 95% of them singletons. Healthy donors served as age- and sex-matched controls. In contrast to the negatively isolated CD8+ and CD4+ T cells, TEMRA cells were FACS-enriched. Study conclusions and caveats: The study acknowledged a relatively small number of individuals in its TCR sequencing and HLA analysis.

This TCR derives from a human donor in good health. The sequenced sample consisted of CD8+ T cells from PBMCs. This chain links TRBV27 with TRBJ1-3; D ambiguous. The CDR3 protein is CASSPGLSGTIYF. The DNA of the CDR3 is TGTGCCAGCAGTCCTGGTCTCTCGGGCACCATATATTTT.